This TCR beta chain was identified during a study of blood T cell repertoires in COVID-19. The wider study: Samples of COVID-19 (acute and convalescent) were obtained from the United States, Italy and Spain.

The germline CDR1 and CDR2 sequences are LGHDT and YNNKEL (reference sequence). This CDR3 comprises 15 residues. Trimming took 6 bases from V and 4 from J; bases not matched to a gene: 11. Authors' methods: Counts of nucleated cells, estimated from reference gene primer amplification, were obtained. Assay used: immunoSEQ multiplex PCR; TCRdb lists only in-frame clones, some missing. From that table come the V and J calls and clone size; the DNA was used to work out D and trimming. The data show 300,000 to 400,000 clones, with about 87% seen just once and roughly 2% held by the top ten. Sequenced input: peripheral blood. V is TRBV3-1 (or the pseudogene TRBV3-2) and J is TRBJ1-2, with 7 bases aligning to TRBD1. The sequence derives from a woman aged 55-69 years with COVID-19, enrolled during active disease. In nucleotides, the CDR3 is TGTGCCAGCAGTCCCCGGGACAGCCGCCGCTATGGCTACACCTTC. It encodes CASSPRDSRRYGYTF.